The rows below give T cell receptor beta chains drawn from one sample of a study of cytomegalovirus exposure and HLA in healthy donors. The data were produced by immunoSEQ multiplex PCR, yet TCRdb's version contains in-frame clones alone and is incomplete. Found here are 150,000 to 200,000 clones, 65% to 80% of them singletons; the top ten hold 4% to 4.5%. The sample comprised PBMCs. The receptor set was obtained from a woman in her twenties or thirties in good health and CMV-seropositive. Both conserved end residues are part of each CDR3. Each record gives: CDR3 protein, CDR3 DNA, J gene, D gene, V gene, clone size. The D gene is left open where the match is weak. Rows may omit the clone size; those that give it use once, few, many or a size class.

CDR3aa: CASSRLETDTQYF
CDR3nt: TGTGCCAGCAGCCGATTAGAGACAGATACGCAGTATTTT
j_gene: TRBJ2-3
d_gene: -
v_gene: TRBV6-6
abundance: -

CDR3aa: CASSRVALGPQHF
CDR3nt: TGTGCCAGCAGTCGAGTAGCACTTGGGCCCCAGCATTTT
j_gene: TRBJ1-5
d_gene: -
v_gene: TRBV27
abundance: -

CDR3aa: CASSQFARGSSTEAFF
CDR3nt: TGCGCCAGCAGCCAATTCGCCAGGGGTAGTAGCACTGAAGCTTTCTTT
j_gene: TRBJ1-1
d_gene: -
v_gene: TRBV4-3
abundance: -

CDR3aa: CASSLDRDATEAFF
CDR3nt: TGTGCCAGCAGTTTAGACAGGGATGCCACTGAAGCTTTCTTT
j_gene: TRBJ1-1
d_gene: TRBD1
v_gene: TRBV27
abundance: -

CDR3aa: CASSPRGSGGPSTDTQYF
CDR3nt: TGTGCCAGCAGCCCTCGGGGTAGCGGGGGCCCTAGCACAGATACGCAGTATTTT
j_gene: TRBJ2-3
d_gene: TRBD2
v_gene: TRBV4-2
abundance: -

CDR3aa: CASSLVLGAQPQHF
CDR3nt: TGTGCCAGCAGCTTAGTCCTGGGGGCGCAGCCCCAGCATTTT
j_gene: TRBJ1-5
d_gene: -
v_gene: TRBV7-8
abundance: once

CDR3aa: CASSQLILNIAINEQYF
CDR3nt: TGTGCCAGCAGCCAACTTATTCTAAATATAGCCATCAACGAGCAGTACTTC
j_gene: TRBJ2-7
d_gene: -
v_gene: TRBV11-2
abundance: -

CDR3aa: CASRVLEGAGDTQYF
CDR3nt: TGTGCCAGCAGAGTATTAGAGGGGGCAGGTGATACGCAGTATTTT
j_gene: TRBJ2-3
d_gene: TRBD1
v_gene: TRBV6-1
abundance: -

CDR3aa: CSVEREGYNEQFF
CDR3nt: TGCAGCGTTGAACGGGAGGGGTACAATGAGCAGTTCTTC
j_gene: TRBJ2-1
d_gene: TRBD2
v_gene: TRBV29-1
abundance: -

CDR3aa: CASSRRTVSYEQYF
CDR3nt: TGTGCCAGCAGTCGTAGAACAGTGTCCTACGAGCAGTACTTC
j_gene: TRBJ2-7
d_gene: -
v_gene: TRBV9
abundance: -

CDR3aa: CASSLTGTGGTGELFF
CDR3nt: TGTGCCAGTAGCCTTACCGGGACAGGGGGTACCGGGGAGCTGTTTTTT
j_gene: TRBJ2-2
d_gene: TRBD1
v_gene: TRBV19
abundance: -

CDR3aa: CASSIGAGSEKLFF
CDR3nt: TGTGCCAGTAGTATCGGGGCCGGGAGTGAAAAACTGTTTTTT
j_gene: TRBJ1-4
d_gene: -
v_gene: TRBV19
abundance: -

CDR3aa: CASSYAEDSGNTIYF
CDR3nt: TGTGCCAGCAGTTACGCAGAGGACTCTGGAAACACCATATATTTT
j_gene: TRBJ1-3
d_gene: -
v_gene: TRBV6-5
abundance: -

CDR3aa: CASSLMGLAGFGSYEQYF
CDR3nt: TGTGCCAGCAGCTTGATGGGACTAGCGGGTTTTGGTTCCTACGAGCAGTACTTC
j_gene: TRBJ2-7
d_gene: TRBD2
v_gene: TRBV5-5
abundance: -

CDR3aa: CSVRGRADQPQHF
CDR3nt: TGCAGCGTTCGAGGCAGGGCCGATCAGCCCCAGCATTTT
j_gene: TRBJ1-5
d_gene: -
v_gene: TRBV29-1
abundance: -

CDR3aa: CASRPPGGLNTEAFF
CDR3nt: TGCGCCAGCCGCCCCCCGGGTGGCCTAAACACTGAAGCTTTCTTT
j_gene: TRBJ1-1
d_gene: -
v_gene: TRBV4-1
abundance: few

CDR3aa: CASSQDWRERGYGYTF
CDR3nt: TGCGCCAGCAGCCAAGATTGGCGTGAACGGGGCTATGGCTACACCTTC
j_gene: TRBJ1-2
d_gene: -
v_gene: TRBV4-3
abundance: once

CDR3aa: CASSSGLYNSPLHF
CDR3nt: TGTGCCAGCAGCTCCGGACTCTATAATTCACCCCTCCACTTT
j_gene: TRBJ1-6
d_gene: -
v_gene: TRBV7-9
abundance: once

CDR3aa: CASSQALPGFDADTQYF
CDR3nt: TGCGCCAGCAGCCAAGCTCTGCCAGGTTTCGACGCAGATACGCAGTATTTT
j_gene: TRBJ2-3
d_gene: -
v_gene: TRBV4-3
abundance: few

CDR3aa: CLDRTDSPLHF
CDR3nt: TGCCTGGACAGGACTGATTCACCCCTCCACTTT
j_gene: TRBJ1-6
d_gene: TRBD1
v_gene: TRBV20-1
abundance: -

CDR3aa: CASSQRLAGIDNEQFF
CDR3nt: TGTGCCAGCAGCCAGCGACTAGCGGGAATAGACAATGAGCAGTTCTTC
j_gene: TRBJ2-1
d_gene: TRBD2
v_gene: TRBV11-2
abundance: once

CDR3aa: CASSQQLAGGHYNEQFF
CDR3nt: TGCGCCAGCAGCCAACAATTAGCGGGGGGCCACTACAATGAGCAGTTCTTC
j_gene: TRBJ2-1
d_gene: TRBD2
v_gene: TRBV4-3
abundance: -

CDR3aa: CASSAGLAGLLETQYF
CDR3nt: TGTGCCAGCAGTGCGGGACTAGCGGGACTTTTGGAGACCCAGTACTTC
j_gene: TRBJ2-5
d_gene: TRBD2
v_gene: TRBV27
abundance: -

CDR3aa: CASSQQGNTEAFF
CDR3nt: TGTGCCAGCAGCCAGCAGGGGAACACTGAAGCTTTCTTT
j_gene: TRBJ1-1
d_gene: -
v_gene: TRBV27
abundance: -

CDR3aa: CASSYVQAYEQYF
CDR3nt: TGTGCCAGCAGTTACGTTCAGGCCTACGAGCAGTACTTC
j_gene: TRBJ2-7
d_gene: -
v_gene: TRBV6-5
abundance: -

CDR3aa: CASSLGRGDDTQYF
CDR3nt: TGCGCCAGCAGCTTGGGCAGGGGGGACGATACGCAGTATTTT
j_gene: TRBJ2-3
d_gene: -
v_gene: TRBV5-1
abundance: -

CDR3aa: CASLPRARAEQYF
CDR3nt: TGTGCCAGTCTACCGCGGGCTCGGGCCGAGCAGTACTTC
j_gene: TRBJ2-7
d_gene: -
v_gene: TRBV25-1
abundance: few

CDR3aa: CASSESIGTDTQYF
CDR3nt: TGTGCCAGCAGCGAGTCTATAGGCACAGATACGCAGTATTTT
j_gene: TRBJ2-3
d_gene: -
v_gene: TRBV9
abundance: once

CDR3aa: CASSILSGGFLYEQYF
CDR3nt: TGTGCCAGCAGCATCCTAAGCGGGGGGTTCCTCTACGAGCAGTACTTC
j_gene: TRBJ2-7
d_gene: TRBD2
v_gene: TRBV7-9
abundance: -